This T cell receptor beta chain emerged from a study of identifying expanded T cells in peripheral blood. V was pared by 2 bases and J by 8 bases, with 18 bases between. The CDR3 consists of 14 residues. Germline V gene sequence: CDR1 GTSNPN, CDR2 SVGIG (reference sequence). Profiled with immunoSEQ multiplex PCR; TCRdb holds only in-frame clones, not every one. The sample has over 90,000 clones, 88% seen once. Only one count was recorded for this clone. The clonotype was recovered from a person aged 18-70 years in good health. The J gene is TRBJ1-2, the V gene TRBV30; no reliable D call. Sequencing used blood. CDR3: CAWSILDAAAGYTF. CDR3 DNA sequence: TGTGCCTGGAGTATTTTAGATGCAGCGGCGGGCTACACCTTC.